The clone carrying this T cell receptor (beta chain) came up once. What it binds is not known. This entry belongs to a study of radiotherapy plus CTLA-4 blockade in lung cancer. Whole-study context: Objective responses emerged in around 19% of patients, and 31% attained disease control.

The ends lost 1 base at V and 2 bases at J; junction bases unmatched: 4. In germline, CDR1 is SGHVS, CDR2 FQNEAQ. The CDR3 covers 15 residues. Here immunoSEQ multiplex PCR was the method, and the copy in TCRdb shows in-frame clones only, minus some. The sample holds about 15,000 clones, roughly two thirds seen once. Study-wide findings and caveats: Early blood T cell clone dynamics, with interferon-beta, were reported to best predict response. Clones of tumor-derived TCRs expanded in blood after radiotherapy plus ipilimumab.

The receptor comes from a human donor with non-small cell lung cancer whose response to radiotherapy plus ipilimumab could not be evaluated. This material consisted of peripheral blood, taken from a patient treated with radiotherapy plus ipilimumab. This sequence joins TRBV7-8 and TRBJ1-2; 7 bases map to TRBD1. The CDR3 bases are TGTGCCAGCAGCTTAGGAGGGGGCGGGAACTATGGCTACACCTTC. Translation: CASSLGGGGNYGYTF.